This T cell receptor beta chain originates from a study of beta chain features in type 1 diabetes. Every participating donor gave one draw, a heparinised blood sample averaging about 100 mL. CD45RO/CCR7/CD25/CD127/CD95/CD27 staining was used to isolate CD4+ naive, central memory, regulatory and stem cell-like memory cells by sorting. The CDR3 spans 13 residues. Trimming shortened V by 3 bases and J by 6 bases, and 11 bases separated the two germline ends. Germline V gene lookup returns CDR1 SEHNR and CDR2 FQNEAQ (reference sequence). Regarding the study as a whole: TCRB repertoires of naive, central memory and Treg cells appeared more similar among patients than among healthy donors. TCRB CDR3s from Type 1 diabetes patients were moderately but significantly shorter in all four CD4+ subsets.

This clone was counted ten times or more. Its specificity is not known. The entirety of the isolated RNA underwent reverse transcription, so expressed TCRB transcripts were sequenced. Assay used: immunoSEQ multiplex PCR; TCRdb lists only in-frame clones, some missing. The sample carries about 120,000 clones, less than 20% recorded once. This chain links TRBV7-9 with TRBJ1-2; a weak D match, TRBD1 (6 bases). The sample was central memory CD4+ T cells from blood. This clonotype was obtained from a man aged 25 to 45 with type 1 diabetes. The CDR3 DNA is TGTGCCAGCAGCTTTGCAGGGGAGGATGGCTACACCTTC. The encoded protein is CASSFAGEDGYTF.